The TCR beta chain under discussion was sequenced for a study of cytomegalovirus exposure and HLA in healthy donors. Donors sampled were nominally healthy, though unrecorded immune exposures were likely. This PCR relied on a set of 60 Vbeta primers and 13 Jbeta primers. Assay used: immunoSEQ multiplex PCR; TCRdb lists only in-frame clones, some missing. Of roughly 180,000 clones listed, around 81% are singletons. Regarding this clone: Antigen: not known.

V lost 9 bases and J lost 2, with 9 bases in between. Germline V gives CDR1 MNHEY, CDR2 SMNVEV (reference sequence). The CDR3 covers 12 residues. Study-wide points: Most TCR sequences were seen very rarely across donors, but some public TCRs occurred in many.

The receptor's source is a young woman in good health and CMV-seropositive. Sequencing used PBMCs. The J gene is TRBJ2-3, the V gene TRBV27, with a tentative D call TRBD1 (5 bases). CDR3 coding DNA: TGTGCCAGTAGACAGTCCACAGATACGCAGTATTTT. This codes for CASRQSTDTQYF.